Listed below are T cell receptor beta chains from one sample, sequenced in a study of T cell repertoires in cytomegalovirus infection. MiXCR was run by TCRdb on the reads, yielding one entry per CDR3 protein. Of just under 550,000 distinct CDR3 sequences listed, around 27% are singletons. The sequencing input was PBMCs. The receptors come from a human donor in good health (CMV status not recorded). Some clones in this sample may be carry-over from other donors' samples. The CDR3 runs from the conserved cysteine through the conserved F or W. A D gene is named only where the DNA matches it firmly. Clone size appears in some rows only: once, few, many, or a class for an expanded clone.

d_gene	abundance	v_gene	j_gene	CDR3nt	CDR3aa
TRBD1	many	TRBV7-2	TRBJ1-5	TGTGCCAGCAGCTTAGACAGGGGGGGGCCGAGCAATCAGCCCCAGCATTTT	CASSLDRGGPSNQPQHF
NA	few	TRBV7-3	TRBJ2-3	TGTGCCAGCGCACCGACGGGAGTCAATACGCAGTATTTT	CASAPTGVNTQYF
NA	few	TRBV12-5	TRBJ2-1	TGTGCTAGTGGTCCCGCCGCGGCACTGAGTCTCCAGTTCTTC	CASGPAAALSLQFF
TRBD2	NA	TRBV5-4	TRBJ2-7	TGTGCCAGCAGCCGGGTGGTAGCGGGAGTGTACGAGCAGTACTTC	CASSRVVAGVYEQYF
TRBD1	few	TRBV27	TRBJ2-6	TGTGCCAGCAGATATCAGGGGGCTGGGGCCAACGTCCTGACTTTC	CASRYQGAGANVLTF
TRBD1	NA	TRBV7-6	TRBJ2-2	TGTGCCAGCAGCCTCGCGGACAGGGGGCATGACACCGGGGAGCTGTTTTTT	CASSLADRGHDTGELFF
TRBD2	NA	TRBV24-1	TRBJ2-1	TGTGCCACCAGTGATCCTGCGGGGACTAGCGGGAGGGCCAAGTTCTTC	CATSDPAGTSGRAKFF
TRBD1	few	TRBV7-9	TRBJ2-5	TGTGCCAGCAGCACCGAAGCAGGGGGCGCGGGGACCCAGTACTTC	CASSTEAGGAGTQYF
NA	NA	TRBV4-1	TRBJ2-4	TGCGCCAGCAGCCAAGATATAGGCCGGGCCAAAAACATTCAGTACTTC	CASSQDIGRAKNIQYF
NA	few	TRBV6-5	TRBJ1-4	TGTGCCAGCAGCTATAACCCCCAGGCAACTAATGAAAAACTGTTTTTT	CASSYNPQATNEKLFF
NA	few	TRBV27	TRBJ1-1	TGTGCCAGCAGGACCGGAGGGAACACTGAAGCTTTCTTT	CASRTGGNTEAFF
NA	many	TRBV6-4	TRBJ2-6	TGTGCCAGCAGTGACTCTGGGGCCAACGTCCTGACTTTC	CASSDSGANVLTF
TRBD1	few	TRBV6-2/TRBV6-3	TRBJ1-6	TGTGCCGTACGGGACAGGGGAGTACTAAGGAATAATTCACCCCTCCACTTT	CAVRDRGVLRNNSPLHF
TRBD1	few	TRBV12-3/TRBV12-4	TRBJ1-2	TGTGCCAGCAGTCCCGGGACAGGGTTCGTCTATGGCTACACCTTC	CASSPGTGFVYGYTF
NA	few	TRBV6-1	TRBJ2-2	TGTGCCAGCAGTTGGGGCAGAAACGCGAACACCGGGGAGCTGTTTTTT	CASSWGRNANTGELFF